This T cell receptor beta chain was found in a study of T cell repertoires in cytomegalovirus infection. Study summary: Indications came from public TCR beta signatures; they pointed to CMV infection and to a matching HLA type.

The V and J ends lost 6 bases and 6 bases respectively, with 20 bases between them. The CDR3 is made up of 15 amino acids. This clonotype was seen a few times. Its antigen is undetermined. Study-level results: Identification of carriers of CMV plus the relevant HLA was performed using cumulative public TCR beta family frequency. In two of eight donors, the top clonotype was HLA-C-restricted CMV-specific.

Each CDR3 protein is one row after TCRdb ran MiXCR on the reads. The sample yields 120,000 to 150,000 distinct CDR3 sequences, about 6% seen once. The rearrangement joins TRBV12-3 or TRBV12-4 to TRBJ1-2; weak D call: TRBD1 (6 bases). The sample consisted of PBMCs. The receptor's source is a human donor in good health (CMV status not recorded). Some clones in this sample may be carry-over from other donors' samples. The CDR3 DNA sequence: TGTGCCAGCAGCCTGAACAGGGCCCCCTTACATGGCTACACCTTC. It is translated as CASSLNRAPLHGYTF.